The 5 T cell receptor beta chains presented below share a single source sample, sequenced in a study of blood T cell repertoires in COVID-19. Some clones are missing from TCRdb's copy, which holds only in-frame ones; the method was immunoSEQ multiplex PCR. The data hold fewer than 300,000 clones, with 90% observed a single time. The sample comprised PBMCs or T cells enriched from blood (not recorded which). The receptors stem from a woman aged 25 to 45 who had recovered from COVID-19.

V gene TRBV27 combines with J gene TRBJ1-6; 8 bases fit TRBD1. Germline V gene sequence: CDR1 MNHEY, CDR2 SMNVEV (reference sequence). The CDR3 is 15 amino acids. V was pared by 5 bases and J by 10 bases, with 10 bases of the junction left unmatched. The CDR3 region has the DNA TGTGCCAGCAGTCTCCGACAGGGGCTGGGCTCACCCCTCCACTTT. Amino acid sequence: CASSLRQGLGSPLHF.

This clone was counted a single time. The genes are TRBV6-6 and TRBJ1-6; D unresolved. Germline lookup yields CDR1 MNHNY and CDR2 SVGAGI (reference sequence). V lost 2 bases and J lost 7, with 12 bases in between. There are 15 residues in the CDR3. CDR3 DNA sequence: TGTGCCAGCAGTTACCTTGCGGCAGAAAATTCACCCCTCCACTTT. The encoded protein is CASSYLAAENSPLHF.

The chain joins TRBV5-1 to TRBJ2-7, with 9 bases matching TRBD1. The junction had 5 bases not matched to a gene; V was cut back by 3 bases and J by 4 bases. This CDR3 contains 14 residues. The germline V gene has CDR1 SGHRS and CDR2 YFSETQ. CDR3 residues: CASSSGTGIYEQYF. The CDR3 DNA is TGCGCCAGCAGCTCTGGGACAGGGATTTACGAGCAGTACTTC.

This clone was observed a handful of times. This chain links TRBV28 with TRBJ2-2, with 9 bases fitting TRBD1. The J segment lost 4 bases and the V segment lost 3 bases, leaving 12 bases of the junction unmatched. From germline, CDR1 is MDHEN and CDR2 SYDVKM. The CDR3 is 18 amino acids. The CDR3 spells CASSLGTGFLGVTGELFF. The DNA for the CDR3 is TGTGCCAGCAGTTTGGGGACAGGGTTTCTCGGGGTCACCGGGGAGCTGTTTTTT.

The chain employs TRBV9 and TRBJ1-1; D remains unclear. The length of the CDR3 is 13 residues. The germline V gene encodes CDR1 SGDLS and CDR2 YYNGEE. V lost 0 bases to trimming and J lost 0 bases, with 3 bases between them. CDR3 bases: TGTGCCAGCAGCGTAGCCGTGAACACTGAAGCTTTCTTT. This sequence encodes CASSVAVNTEAFF.